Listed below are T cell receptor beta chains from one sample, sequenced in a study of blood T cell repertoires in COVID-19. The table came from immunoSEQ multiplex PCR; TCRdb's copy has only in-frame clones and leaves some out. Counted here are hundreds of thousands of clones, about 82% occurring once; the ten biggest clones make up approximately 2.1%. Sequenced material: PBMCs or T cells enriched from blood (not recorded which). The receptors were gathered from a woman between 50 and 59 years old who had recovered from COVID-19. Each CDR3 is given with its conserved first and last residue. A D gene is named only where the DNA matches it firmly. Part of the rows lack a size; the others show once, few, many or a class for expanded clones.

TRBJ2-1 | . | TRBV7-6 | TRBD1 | CASSQPGTGGYEQFF | TGTGCCAGCAGCCAACCCGGGACAGGAGGTTATGAGCAGTTCTTC
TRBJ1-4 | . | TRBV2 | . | CASSVGAYDNEKLFF | TGTGCCAGCAGTGTGGGGGCTTACGATAATGAAAAACTGTTTTTT
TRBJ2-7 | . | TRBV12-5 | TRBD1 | CASAPGQGSYEQYF | TGTGCTAGTGCCCCGGGACAGGGTTCCTACGAGCAGTACTTC
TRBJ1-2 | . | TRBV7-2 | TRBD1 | CASSTQQGAYGYTF | TGTGCCAGCAGCACCCAACAGGGGGCCTATGGCTACACCTTC
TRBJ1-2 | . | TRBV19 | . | CASSIRAAGDYGYTF | TGTGCCAGTAGTATAAGAGCGGCCGGGGACTATGGCTACACCTTC
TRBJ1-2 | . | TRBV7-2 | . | CASSRRSGGNGYTF | TGTGCCAGCAGCCGTCGTTCGGGGGGCAATGGCTACACCTTC
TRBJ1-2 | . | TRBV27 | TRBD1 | CASIPRVTGGGFSYGYTF | TGTGCCAGCATCCCCCGGGTGACAGGGGGGGGGTTTTCCTATGGCTACACCTTC
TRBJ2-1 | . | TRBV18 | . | CASSPPGLNEQFF | TGTGCCAGCTCACCGCCGGGACTCAATGAGCAGTTCTTC
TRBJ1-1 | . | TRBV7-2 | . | CASSPAPGLGTEAFF | TGTGCCAGCAGCCCGGCCCCCGGGTTGGGCACTGAAGCTTTCTTT
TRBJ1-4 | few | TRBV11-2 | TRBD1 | CASSPRDRVEKLFF | TGTGCCAGCAGCCCCCGGGACAGGGTTGAAAAACTGTTTTTT
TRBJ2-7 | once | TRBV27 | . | CASSRVFSYEQYF | TGTGCCAGCAGTCGGGTTTTTTCCTACGAGCAGTACTTC
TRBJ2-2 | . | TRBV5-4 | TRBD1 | CASSLETGGSTGELFF | TGTGCCAGCAGCTTGGAAACAGGGGGTAGCACCGGGGAGCTGTTTTTT
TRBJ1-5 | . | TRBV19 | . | CASTRQRNQPQHF | TGTGCCAGTACCAGACAGCGCAATCAGCCCCAGCATTTT
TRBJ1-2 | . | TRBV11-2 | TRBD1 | CASSQGAGTAPYGYTF | TGTGCCAGCAGCCAAGGGGCCGGGACAGCCCCCTATGGCTACACCTTC
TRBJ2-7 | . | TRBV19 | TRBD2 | CASSDTSGSYEQYF | TGTGCCAGTAGTGATACTAGCGGTTCATACGAGCAGTACTTC
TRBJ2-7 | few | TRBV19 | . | CASSIIGGRRSYEQYF | TGTGCCAGTAGTATAATTGGAGGGAGACGCTCCTACGAGCAGTACTTC
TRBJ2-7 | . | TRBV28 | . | CASSTDSYSYEQYF | TGTGCCAGCAGCACGGACAGTTACTCCTACGAGCAGTACTTC
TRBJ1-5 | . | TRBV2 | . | CASSDAGRGNQPQHF | TGTGCCAGCAGCGACGCGGGGAGGGGAAATCAGCCCCAGCATTTT
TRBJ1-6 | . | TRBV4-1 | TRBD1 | CASSQRQGDNSPLHF | TGCGCCAGCAGCCAAAGGCAGGGGGATAATTCACCCCTCCACTTT
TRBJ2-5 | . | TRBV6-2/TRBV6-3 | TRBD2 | CASSYRVAGVGGETQYF | TGTGCCAGCAGTTACAGGGTAGCGGGAGTTGGTGGAGAGACCCAGTACTTC
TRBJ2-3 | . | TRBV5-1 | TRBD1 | CASSPTDRGPQYF | TGCGCCAGCAGCCCCACCGACAGGGGGCCCCAGTATTTT
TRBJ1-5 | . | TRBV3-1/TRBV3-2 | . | CASSLASQPQHF | TGTGCCAGCAGTCTAGCAAGTCAGCCCCAGCATTTT
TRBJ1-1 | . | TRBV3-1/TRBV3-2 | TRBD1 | CASQKWDRGGTEAFF | TGTGCCAGCCAAAAGTGGGACAGGGGTGGCACTGAAGCTTTCTTT
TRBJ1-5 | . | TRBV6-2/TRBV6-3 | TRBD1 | CASSWDRSQPQHF | TGTGCCAGCAGTTGGGACAGGTCTCAGCCCCAGCATTTT
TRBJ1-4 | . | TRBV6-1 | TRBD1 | CASSADDRVPNEKLFF | TGTGCCAGCAGTGCCGATGACAGGGTACCTAATGAAAAACTGTTTTTT
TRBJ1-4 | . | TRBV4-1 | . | CASSHIGRATNEKLFF | TGCGCCAGCAGCCACATCGGCCGGGCAACTAATGAAAAACTGTTTTTT
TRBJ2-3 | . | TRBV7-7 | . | CASSPNSGSTDTQYF | TGTGCTAGCAGCCCAAATAGCGGAAGCACAGATACGCAGTATTTT
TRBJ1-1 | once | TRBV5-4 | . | CASSLKGGPFTEAFF | TGTGCCAGCAGCTTGAAGGGGGGGCCGTTCACTGAAGCTTTCTTT
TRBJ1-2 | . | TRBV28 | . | CASRGRQGEGYTF | TGTGCCAGCCGCGGACGGCAGGGTGAGGGCTACACCTTC
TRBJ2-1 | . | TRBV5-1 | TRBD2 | CASQGTSGKGSYNEQFF | TGCGCCAGCCAGGGGACTAGCGGGAAGGGGTCCTACAATGAGCAGTTCTTC
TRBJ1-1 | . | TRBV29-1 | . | CSARRGMNTEAFF | TGCAGCGCCCGAAGAGGGATGAACACTGAAGCTTTCTTT
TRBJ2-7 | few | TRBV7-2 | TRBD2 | CASSSLSGAGYEQYF | TGTGCCAGCAGCTCTCTTAGCGGGGCAGGCTACGAGCAGTACTTC